This is a list of T cell receptor beta chains from one sample in a study of tumor-infiltrating lymphocytes in oesophageal squamous cell carcinoma. TCRdb used MiXCR to reprocess the PCR reads, holding one entry per CDR3 protein. The sample has 13,000 or so distinct CDR3 sequences, less than 65% seen once. Sequenced sample: normal esophageal tissue next to the tumor. The receptor source for this set is a male donor with esophageal squamous cell carcinoma. CDR3s include the opening cysteine and the closing phenylalanine or tryptophan.

>TRBJ2-4|TRBV7-4
CASSGQGQWGEAKNIQYF
>-|TRBV28
CASSFSGGPYPEQYF
>TRBJ2-1|TRBV6-4
CASSPGTGSYNEQFF
>TRBJ2-6|TRBV3-1
CASSQMANVLTF
>TRBJ2-3|TRBV11-3
CASSLSGTYTQYF
>TRBJ2-3|TRBV5-4
CASSLNYRADTQYF
>TRBJ1-6|TRBV3-1
CASSQKHAGQPNSPLHF
>TRBJ2-3|TRBV7-2
CASSWFSTDTQYF
>TRBJ2-1|TRBV7-6
CASSLAIGRRQFF
>TRBJ2-7|TRBV12-3/TRBV12-4
CASSLDRSDEQYF
>TRBJ2-1|TRBV6-1
CASTLGRSSYNEQFF
>TRBJ2-5|TRBV6-6
CASSYHPVGTQYF
>TRBJ1-2|TRBV12-3/TRBV12-4
CASGRGDYGYTF
>-|TRBV7-2
CASSPHSGGNEQYF
>TRBJ2-7|TRBV7-8
CASSLSRRGGYEQYF
>TRBJ1-2|TRBV24-1
CATSQGRDGYTF
>TRBJ1-5|TRBV7-2
CASSSDGYSNQPQHF
>TRBJ2-3|TRBV5-1
CASSLPGQTTDTQYF
>-|TRBV10-3
CAISEGPFYEQYF
>TRBJ1-2|TRBV11-2
CASSLGRDRGPNYGYTF
>TRBJ2-7|TRBV5-1
CASSFRGQNYEQYF
>TRBJ2-3|TRBV6-6
CASSKSRTRSTDTQYF
>TRBJ1-3|TRBV6-5
CASTVGLGNTIYF
>-|TRBV7-8
CASSSHEGGGMRHEQYF
>TRBJ2-3|TRBV7-8
CASSTTGVTDTQYF
>TRBJ2-1|TRBV11-2
CASSLDRLSNEQFF
>TRBJ2-5|TRBV6-8
CASSYSRAGPQETQYF
>TRBJ1-1|TRBV12-3/TRBV12-4
CASNPDLAFF
>TRBJ2-3|TRBV7-3
CASSLSVHRGSTDTQYF
>TRBJ2-1|TRBV7-6
CASSLAGREMNEQFF
>TRBJ1-5|TRBV3-1
CASSQQGFNQPQHF
>-|TRBV7-9
CASSSRPRDNQETQYF
>TRBJ1-1|TRBV10-1
CASSESPGAISNTEAFF
>TRBJ1-1|TRBV12-3/TRBV12-4
CASSYDSLNTEAFF
>TRBJ2-6|TRBV7-9
CASSLAGGSAWISPLHF
>TRBJ2-7|TRBV5-3
CASSPAGPHSYEQYF
>TRBJ2-1|TRBV7-9
CASSLFYGGPYEQFF
>TRBJ2-1|TRBV7-2
CASSLLGHGGYNEQFF
>TRBJ1-2|TRBV5-1
CASSLQGNYGYTF
>-|TRBV10-3
CAITAEENTEAFF
>TRBJ2-3|TRBV6-1
CASVPGQGGDTQYF
>TRBJ2-2|TRBV18
CASSPIPGANTGELFF
>TRBJ1-2|TRBV7-2
CASSLEGSRGGYGYTF